Below, 26 T cell receptor beta chains from the same sample are listed, as sequenced in a study of cytomegalovirus exposure and HLA in healthy donors. Measured with immunoSEQ multiplex PCR; TCRdb has only the in-frame clones, and not every one. The data show about 160,000 clones, with about nine tenths seen just once and 5.7% held by the top ten. Specimen: PBMCs. The origin of the receptors is a woman aged 30 to 39 in good health and CMV-seronegative.

V usage is TRBV28 and J usage is TRBJ1-1; 10 bases agree with TRBD1. Germline CDR1 reads MDHEN; CDR2 reads SYDVKM. This CDR3 spans 16 amino acids. Germline trimming cut 4 bases from V and 7 bases from J; bases unmatched to any gene: 12. In nucleotides, the CDR3 is TGTGCCAGCAGTTCACCAAGTGACAGGGGGCTGCTTGAAGCTTTCTTT. This sequence encodes CASSSPSDRGLLEAFF.

Only one count was recorded for this clone. The genes are TRBV5-6 and TRBJ2-1, with TRBD2 matching over 10 bases. Germline CDR1 SGHDT, CDR2 YYEEEE. The CDR3 has 18 residues. The trim removed 4 bases at V and 4 bases at J, leaving 14 bases unmatched. CDR3 DNA: TGTGCCAGCAGCCCTCTAGGAGTAGCGGGAGGTTCGTACAATGAGCAGTTCTTC. It is translated as CASSPLGVAGGSYNEQFF.

The V call is TRBV6-5, the J call TRBJ2-3; 9 positions agree with TRBD1. The CDR3 runs to 11 residues. The ends lost 6 bases at V and 15 bases at J; junction bases unmatched: 7. The germline V gene encodes CDR1 MNHEY and CDR2 SVGAGI. CDR3 coding DNA: TGTGCCAGCAGGCACCGGGACAGGGAATATTTT. This codes for CASRHRDREYF.

The chain uses TRBV5-1 and TRBJ2-1; 10 bases match TRBD2. Germline V gene lookup returns CDR1 SGHRS and CDR2 YFSETQ. The J segment lost 4 bases and the V segment lost 0 bases, leaving 10 bases of the junction unmatched. The CDR3 spans 18 residues. CDR3 nucleotide sequence: TGCGCCAGCAGCTTGGGTGGTAGCGGGAGGTCCCATTACAATGAGCAGTTCTTC. Translation: CASSLGGSGRSHYNEQFF.

This clone was seen once. The chain employs TRBV6-6 and TRBJ2-2; TRBD2 aligns across 7 bases. Per germline, CDR1 MNHNY and CDR2 SVGAGI (reference sequence). This CDR3 comprises 16 residues. V lost 2 bases, J lost 1 base, and 4 bases stayed unmatched. CDR3 protein: CASSYPASGNTGELFF. CDR3 nucleotide sequence: TGTGCCAGCAGTTACCCGGCTAGCGGGAACACCGGGGAGCTGTTTTTT.

This chain links TRBV9 with TRBJ2-3; no clear D. V was shortened by 0 bases and J by 4 bases, with 9 bases between the two germline ends. CDR1 and CDR2 from the germline V gene are SGDLS and YYNGEE. CDR3 length equals 14 residues. The CDR3 bases are TGTGCCAGCAGCGTAGGTGGGCTCGCAGATACGCAGTATTTT. Protein sequence: CASSVGGLADTQYF. Combining the CDR3 with reference TRBV9 and TRBJ2-3 gives the whole variable domain DSGVTQTPKHLITATGQRVTLRCSPRSGDLSVYWYQQSLDQGLQFLIQYYNGEERAKGNILERFSAQQFPDLHSELNLSSLELGDSALYFCASSVGGLADTQYFGPGTRLTVL.

CDR3 DNA: TGTGCCAGCAGTGTAAGTAGCGGGAGAAATGAGCAGTTCTTC. Translating gives CASSVSSGRNEQFF. The rearrangement uses TRBV2 and TRBJ2-1, with 9 positions matching TRBD2. This CDR3 region has 14 residues. CDR1 is SNHLY and CDR2 is FYNNEI in the germline V gene. Trimming at V came to 4 bases and at J to 7 bases, leaving 5 bases not matched to a gene.

The CDR3 DNA is TGCGCCAGCAGCCAAATGAGGGGCCTTTGGGAGCAGTACTTC. Its protein is CASSQMRGLWEQYF. V gene TRBV4-3 combines with J gene TRBJ2-7; tentatively, D is TRBD1 or TRBD2 (5 bases each). The V end was cut by 2 bases, the J end by 7 bases, with 15 bases between. Germline V gene data show CDR1 as LGHNA and CDR2 as YSLEER. This CDR3 has 14 residues.

CDR3 DNA sequence: TGTGCCATCAGGGACAGGTTAATCTACGAGCAGTACTTC. Translated: CAIRDRLIYEQYF. The genes are TRBV10-3 and TRBJ2-7; TRBD1 agrees at 7 bases. Germline V lookup: CDR1 ENHRY, CDR2 SYGVKD. This CDR3 is 13 amino acids long. The V segment lost 6 bases and the J segment 3 bases; nucleotides outside the gene matches: 5.

This chain connects TRBV12-5 to TRBJ2-7; 7 nucleotides align to TRBD2. Germline loops: CDR1 LGHNT, CDR2 FRNRAP. With V trimmed by 2 bases and J by 6 bases, 4 bases remained unmatched. The CDR3 has 13 amino acids. CDR3 coding DNA: TGTGCTAGTGGTTTGATCACGGGGGGCGAGCAGTACTTC. Encoded protein: CASGLITGGEQYF.

The chain is built from TRBV10-2 and TRBJ2-1; 12 nucleotides align to TRBD2. The trim removed 6 bases at V and 7 bases at J, leaving 7 bases unmatched. The V gene's germline CDR1 is WSHSY and CDR2 SAAADI. This CDR3 has 15 amino acids. CDR3 sequence: CASSTDGLAGNEQFF. The CDR3 nucleotides read TGCGCCAGCAGCACGGACGGACTAGCGGGAAATGAGCAGTTCTTC.

This chain uses TRBV4-1 with TRBJ1-4; D perhaps matches TRBD1 (6 bases). CDR3 length: 15 residues. Between the trimmed V and J ends, which lost 2 bases and 7 bases, there was a span of 14 bases. The germline V gene encodes CDR1 MGHRA and CDR2 YSYEKL. CDR3 sequence reads: CASSQMGGGVEKLFF. The DNA for the CDR3 is TGCGCCAGCAGCCAAATGGGGGGCGGTGTTGAAAAACTGTTTTTT.

The V gene is TRBV7-2, the J gene TRBJ2-5; D might be TRBD2 (5 bases). Germline-derived CDR1 and CDR2 are SGHTA and FQGNSA. V was shortened by 4 bases and J by 3 bases, with 18 bases between the two germline ends. The CDR3 is 16 residues long. This CDR3 is CASSSRPSTSKETQYF. CDR3 in DNA: TGTGCCAGCAGCTCCCGGCCTAGCACTTCAAAAGAGACCCAGTACTTC.

V gene TRBV6-5 combines with J gene TRBJ1-1; TRBD1 is a possible D gene (6 bases). The CDR3 contains 16 residues. Trimming left V 2 bases short and J 1 base short, with 14 bases between. Germline V gene lookup returns CDR1 MNHEY and CDR2 SVGAGI. The CDR3 DNA follows: TGTGCCAGCAGTTACGGGGGGGCCCGAACGAACACTGAAGCTTTCTTT. Translation: CASSYGGARTNTEAFF.

V gene TRBV7-8 combines with J gene TRBJ1-1, with 7 bases identical to TRBD1. Germline V gene sequence: CDR1 SGHVS, CDR2 FQNEAQ. The trim removed 4 bases at V and 0 bases at J, leaving 2 bases unmatched. The CDR3 has 14 residues. The CDR3 nucleotides read TGTGCCAGCAGCTGGGGACAGATGAACACTGAAGCTTTCTTT. Protein product: CASSWGQMNTEAFF.

The chain couples TRBV2 to TRBJ2-3; tentative D call: TRBD1 (6 bases). The CDR3 runs 16 residues. Trimming removed 3 bases from V and 5 bases from J, with 18 bases in between. Germline V lookup: CDR1 SNHLY, CDR2 FYNNEI. The chain's CDR3 is CASSDKSGTGRDTQYF. In DNA, the CDR3 is TGTGCCAGCAGTGACAAGTCCGGTACAGGGAGAGATACGCAGTATTTT. Using reference TRBV2 and TRBJ2-3 for the parts outside the CDR3, the full variable domain is EPEVTQTPSHQVTQMGQEVILRCVPISNHLYFYWYRQILGQKVEFLVSFYNNEISEKSEIFDDQFSVERPDGSNFTLKIRSTKLEDSAMYFCASSDKSGTGRDTQYFGPGTRLTVL.

The chain links TRBV10-1 to TRBJ2-1; D is uncertain. Looked up from germline, CDR1 is WNHNN and CDR2 is SYGVQD (reference sequence). CDR3 length equals 12 residues. The V end was cut by 0 bases, the J end by 6 bases, with 3 bases between. Here the CDR3 DNA reads TGCGCCAGCAGTGAGTCGTTCAATGAGCAGTTCTTC. This encodes CASSESFNEQFF.

The chain carries TRBV11-1 and TRBJ1-3; a weak D match, TRBD1 (5 bases). The CDR3 consists of 15 residues. V was clipped by 5 bases and J by 4 bases, with 15 bases between them. In germline, CDR1 is SGHAT, CDR2 FQDESV (reference sequence). The CDR3 nucleotides are TGTGCCAGCAGCCCATTCTCGACAGACGGAAACACCATATATTTT. Translated, it gives CASSPFSTDGNTIYF.

The DNA of the CDR3 is TGTGCCAGCAGCTTCCAACAGACAGCGATGAACACTGAAGCTTTCTTT. Its translation: CASSFQQTAMNTEAFF. This rearrangement joins TRBV11-2 to TRBJ1-1; the D gene is possibly TRBD1 (5 bases). V lost 3 bases to trimming and J lost 0 bases, with 14 bases between them. CDR3 length: 16 amino acids. Germline CDR1 SGHAT, CDR2 FQNNGV.

The J gene is TRBJ2-7, the V gene TRBV30, with D perhaps TRBD2 (6 bases). Trimming shortened V by 3 bases and J by 6 bases, and 12 bases separated the two germline ends. This CDR3 is 12 amino acids long. Germline lookup yields CDR1 GTSNPN and CDR2 SVGIG (reference sequence). The CDR3: CAWRLGGSEQYF. DNA for the CDR3: TGTGCCTGGAGACTGGGAGGCTCCGAGCAGTACTTC. The full variable domain, with the rest looked up from reference TRBV30 and TRBJ2-7, is SQTIHQWPATLVQPVGSPLSLECTVEGTSNPNLYWYRQAAGRGLQLLFYSVGIGQISSEVPQNLSASRPQDRQFILSSKKLLLSDSGFYLCAWRLGGSEQYFGPGTRLTVT.

The genes are TRBV6-1 and TRBJ2-7; 10 nucleotides line up with TRBD1. The germline CDR1 and CDR2 sequences are MNHNS and SASEGT. The length of the CDR3 is 14 residues. Unmatched junction bases numbered 3, after V lost 5 bases and J lost 2 bases. In nucleotides, the CDR3 is TGTGCCAGCAGTCGGGACAGGGGAGCCTACGAGCAGTACTTC. Its translation is CASSRDRGAYEQYF.

The V gene is TRBV25-1, the J gene TRBJ2-3; D gene unclear. The CDR3 sequence is 14 residues long. V was trimmed by 1 base and J by 2 bases, leaving 7 bases between them. The germline V gene encodes CDR1 MGHDK and CDR2 SYGVNS. The CDR3 here is CASSESSNTDTQYF. The CDR3 coding sequence is TGTGCCAGCAGTGAATCCTCTAACACAGATACGCAGTATTTT.

CDR3 residues: CASGTTSEETQYF. The CDR3 region has the DNA TGTGCCAGCGGGACGACTAGTGAAGAGACCCAGTACTTC. This sequence joins TRBV7-2 and TRBJ2-5, with D perhaps TRBD2 (6 bases). The V and J ends lost 8 bases and 3 bases respectively, with 13 bases between them. This CDR3 has 13 residues. From germline, CDR1 is SGHTA and CDR2 FQGNSA.

The chain employs TRBV30 and TRBJ2-7; D may correspond to TRBD1 or TRBD2 (5 bases each). CDR3 length: 14 residues. Germline-derived CDR1 and CDR2 are GTSNPN and SVGIG (reference sequence). With 2 bases removed from V and 3 bases from J, the gap between germline ends came to 14 bases. The chain's CDR3 is CAWSFGASRYEQYF. The CDR3 coding sequence is TGTGCCTGGAGTTTCGGGGCCAGTCGCTACGAGCAGTACTTC.

The chain is built from TRBV10-3 and TRBJ1-4, with 10 nucleotides matching TRBD1. This CDR3 region has 13 residues. Germline trimming cut 10 bases from V and 5 bases from J; bases unmatched to any gene: 4. CDR1 is ENHRY, CDR2 SYGVKD, per germline. CDR3 loop: CATGTGANEKLFF. CDR3 DNA sequence: TGTGCCACCGGGACAGGGGCGAATGAAAAACTGTTTTTT.

The chain uses TRBV19 and TRBJ2-5; D possibly uses TRBD1 or TRBD2 (7 bases each). V lost 0 bases and J 5 bases, leaving 19 bases between the germline ends. The V gene's germline CDR1 is LNHDA and CDR2 SQIVND (reference sequence). This CDR3 region has 17 residues. Here the CDR3 DNA reads TGTGCCAGTAGTATAGATGTAGAGACAGGGAGGGTTGAGACCCAGTACTTC. As protein: CASSIDVETGRVETQYF.